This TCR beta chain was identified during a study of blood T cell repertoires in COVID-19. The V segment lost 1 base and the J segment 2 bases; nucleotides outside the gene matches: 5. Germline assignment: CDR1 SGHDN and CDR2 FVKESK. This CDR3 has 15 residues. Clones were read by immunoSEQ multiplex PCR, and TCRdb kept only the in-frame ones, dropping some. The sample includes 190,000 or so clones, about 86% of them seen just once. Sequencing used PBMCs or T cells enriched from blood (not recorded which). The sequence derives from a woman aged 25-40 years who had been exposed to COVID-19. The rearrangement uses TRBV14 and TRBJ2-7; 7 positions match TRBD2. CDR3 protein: CASSQVGRAAYEQYF. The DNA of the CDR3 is TGTGCCAGCAGCCAAGTAGGGAGGGCAGCCTACGAGCAGTACTTC.